The source of this T cell receptor beta chain is a study of regulatory and conventional T cells in RAG deficiency. Blood CD4+ CD25-low CD127-high conventional T cells supplied the genomic DNA template. The V gene's germline CDR1 is KGHSH and CDR2 LQKENI. CDR3 length equals 15 residues. The V and J ends lost 3 bases and 1 base respectively, with 10 bases between them. This clone showed up just a few times. TCRdb's copy holds only in-frame clones and misses some; the assay was immunoSEQ multiplex PCR. The sample contains over 45,000 clones, 85% to 90% of which appear only once. These data were likewise used in another study, on regulatory T cells. That study adds: The PCR used 52 TRBV and 13 TRBJ primers.

The sample taken for sequencing was CD4+ effector T cells sorted from blood. The clonotype originates from a human donor in good health. The genes are TRBV18 and TRBJ1-3; D unclear. The CDR3 reads CASSPPPGSGNTIYF. In DNA form, the CDR3 reads TGTGCCAGCTCACCGCCTCCGGGATCTGGAAACACCATATATTTT.